This T cell receptor beta chain was sequenced for a study of blood T cell repertoires in COVID-19. Study information: The study drew acute and convalescent COVID-19 samples from the United States, Italy and Spain.

In the authors' methods: Nucleated cell number was recorded as an estimate derived from reference gene primer amplification. Measured with immunoSEQ multiplex PCR; TCRdb has only the in-frame clones, and not every one. V, J and clone size reflect that table, while D and trimming were determined from the DNA. The top ten clones hold 10% of a sample with more than 250,000 clones, 65% to 90% of them seen once. CDR1 is SGHRS and CDR2 is YFSETQ in the germline V gene. The CDR3 contains 11 residues. With V trimmed by 6 bases and J by 10 bases, 4 bases remained unmatched. The sequence came from a woman aged 18-35 years who had recovered from COVID-19. The chain carries TRBV5-1 and TRBJ2-1; 7 bases line up with TRBD1. The sequencing input was PBMCs or T cells enriched from blood (not recorded which). For the CDR3, the DNA is TGCGCCAGCATGGGACAGATAGAGCAGTTCTTC. Amino acid sequence: CASMGQIEQFF.